This T cell receptor (beta chain) comes out of a study of cytomegalovirus exposure and HLA in healthy donors. General study results and limits: Later analysis identified about 18,000 TCR beta sequences associated with HLA alleles, using a false discovery rate threshold of 0.05.

The CDR3 sequence is 14 residues long. Germline CDR1 reads MGHRA; CDR2 reads YSYEKL. V was clipped by 0 bases and J by 7 bases, with 12 bases between them. Researchers ran the PCR with 60 Vbeta and 13 Jbeta primers. In the original analysis: As a later analysis found, there were about 80 million unique TCR beta chains, of which roughly 11 million were shared. Libraries were prepared by immunoSEQ multiplex PCR; TCRdb keeps only in-frame clonotypes and omits some of them. That table is the source of V, J and clone size, and D and trimming were worked out from the DNA. There are under 200,000 clones in the sample; 81% occur only once, and 3.8% lies in the top ten. This clone was recorded once. Its cognate antigen is unknown.

The clonotype comes from a man aged 50-60 years in good health and CMV-seronegative. Material: PBMCs. The gene calls are TRBV4-1 and TRBJ1-2, with TRBD1 as a possible D gene (6 bases). In DNA form, the CDR3 reads TGCGCCAGCAGCCAAGATGGGCAGGGGACTGGCTACACCTTC. This codes for CASSQDGQGTGYTF.